These 16 T cell receptor beta chains were sequenced from one sample in a study of identical twins. TCRdb reprocessed the 5' RACE reads via MiXCR and lists one record per CDR3 protein. The profile shows roughly 700,000 distinct CDR3 sequences, 8.5% to 9.5% of them singletons. These same records also appear under a second study, on yellow fever vaccine responses in identical twins.

The sequenced sample consisted of PBMCs. These receptors were obtained from a woman aged 18-35 years in good health.

This clonotype has more than one count but fewer than ten. This chain connects TRBV4-1 to TRBJ2-3, with a weak D call TRBD2 (5 bases). The CDR3 loop spans 21 amino acids. Per the germline V gene, CDR1 is MGHRA and CDR2 is YSYEKL. V was trimmed by 0 bases and J by 1 base, leaving 26 bases between them. CDR3 amino acids: CASSQDTSSGWSPTGTDTQYF. CDR3 sequence (DNA): TGCGCCAGCAGCCAAGACACGTCGAGCGGCTGGAGCCCCACTGGCACAGATACGCAGTATTTT.

V usage is TRBV11-2 and J usage is TRBJ2-7; 11 positions agree with TRBD1. V lost 8 bases and J lost 4; bases outside the gene matches: 10. The CDR3 has 15 amino acids. Per the germline V gene, CDR1 is SGHAT and CDR2 is FQNNGV. The CDR3 DNA sequence: TGTGCCAGCGCTACGGGGACAGGGGGACCTTACGAGCAGTACTTC. Protein sequence: CASATGTGGPYEQYF.

V gene TRBV6-2 or TRBV6-3 combines with J gene TRBJ2-7; D not certain. CDR3 size: 14 residues. Germline assignment: CDR1 MNHEY and CDR2 SVGEGT. Trimming shortened V by 4 bases and J by 3 bases, and 13 bases separated the two germline ends. CDR3 in DNA: TGTGCCAGCAGTTCCCTTCTGGTGGGCTACGAGCAGTACTTC. It specifies CASSSLLVGYEQYF.

This clonotype was found a few times. The gene calls are TRBV18 and TRBJ2-1, with TRBD1 matching over 9 bases. This CDR3 spans 15 amino acids. CDR1 is KGHSH, CDR2 LQKENI, per germline. The V gene end was trimmed by 2 bases and the J gene end by 8 bases; junction bases not matched to a gene: 7. Here the CDR3 reads CASSPAGQGRYEQFF. CDR3 in DNA: TGTGCCAGCTCACCAGCAGGACAGGGGAGGTATGAGCAGTTCTTC.

This clonotype turned up a few times. The rearrangement joins TRBV12-3 or TRBV12-4 to TRBJ2-1; a possible D gene is TRBD2 (5 bases). V lost 2 bases and J 4 bases, leaving 12 bases between the germline ends. The CDR3 consists of 15 residues. The CDR3 DNA follows: TGTGCCAGCAGTTTATCGGGGTTTGGATACAATGAGCAGTTCTTC. It encodes CASSLSGFGYNEQFF.

In its sample, this clonotype was seen many times. The V and J genes are TRBV5-6 and TRBJ2-3; no clear D gene. V lost 4 bases to trimming and J lost 2 bases, with 17 bases between them. The CDR3 spans 16 residues. Germline values: CDR1 SGHDT, CDR2 YYEEEE. Written as DNA, the CDR3 is TGTGCCAGCAGCACCTGGGTCCTCGAAGACACAGATACGCAGTATTTT. This gives the protein CASSTWVLEDTDTQYF.

This clonotype was counted ten times or more. The chain has TRBV18 and TRBJ2-7, with D maybe TRBD2 (6 bases). Germline assignment: CDR1 KGHSH and CDR2 LQKENI. Deletions cut 1 base from V and 5 bases from J, with 15 bases between. The CDR3 has 15 residues. For the CDR3, the DNA is TGTGCCAGCTCACCACGGGGGAGGACAACCCACGAGCAGTACTTC. Its translation is CASSPRGRTTHEQYF.

This clonotype has a count of ten or more. The chain carries TRBV29-1 and TRBJ2-7, with D possibly matching TRBD2 (5 bases). The V and J ends lost 1 base and 0 bases respectively, with 13 bases between them. The CDR3 runs 15 residues. The germline V gene encodes CDR1 SQVTM and CDR2 ANQGSEA. In DNA form, the CDR3 reads TGCAGCGTTGAAGTGAGGGTAGCGCCCTCCTACGAGCAGTACTTC. This sequence encodes CSVEVRVAPSYEQYF.

The CDR3 bases are TGTGCCAGCAGCCAAGTGGGTGGACTAGCGGGAGCCGGGGCCAACGTCCTGACTTTC. This codes for CASSQVGGLAGAGANVLTF. V is TRBV4-2 and J is TRBJ2-6; TRBD2 agrees at 13 bases. Germline V gene lookup returns CDR1 LGHNA and CDR2 YNFKEQ. Losses at the gene ends were 1 base for V and 4 bases for J; bases not matched to a gene: 7. This CDR3 is 19 amino acids long.

The chain combines TRBV27 with TRBJ1-5; D gene uncertain. The CDR3 loop spans 18 amino acids. Trimming stripped 0 bases from V and 2 bases from J, with 17 bases between. CDR1 is MNHEY and CDR2 is SMNVEV in the germline V gene (reference sequence). The chain's CDR3 is CASSLSGTPGEGNQPQHF. CDR3 DNA sequence: TGTGCCAGCAGTTTATCAGGCACCCCTGGGGAGGGCAATCAGCCCCAGCATTTT.

This clonotype was counted ten times or more. V usage is TRBV12-3 or TRBV12-4 and J usage is TRBJ2-1, with 13 nucleotides matching TRBD2. Trimming cost V 4 bases and J 8 bases; bases outside gene matches: 8. The CDR3 sequence is 16 residues long. The chain's CDR3 is CASSSRLAGGGDEQFF. CDR3 bases: TGTGCCAGCAGTTCAAGACTAGCGGGGGGTGGCGATGAGCAGTTCTTC.

In this sample, this clonotype turned up many times. The V and J genes are TRBV27 and TRBJ2-1; the D gene is possibly TRBD1 (6 bases). This CDR3 region has 13 residues. The V end was cut by 0 bases, the J end by 10 bases, with 10 bases between. Germline CDR1 is MNHEY and CDR2 is SMNVEV (reference sequence). CDR3: CASSLSDRHEQFF. The DNA for the CDR3 is TGTGCCAGCAGTTTATCCGACAGGCACGAGCAGTTCTTC.

The J gene is TRBJ2-7, the V gene TRBV7-2, with D possibly TRBD1 on 5 matching bases. V was shortened by 0 bases and J by 1 base, with 10 bases between the two germline ends. The germline gives CDR1 SGHTA, CDR2 FQGNSA. The CDR3 runs to 15 residues. CDR3 in amino acids: CASSLARVLSYEQYF. CDR3 nucleotides: TGTGCCAGCAGCTTAGCCAGGGTCCTATCCTACGAGCAGTACTTC. Supplemented by reference TRBV7-2 and TRBJ2-7, the full variable domain reads GAGVSQSPSNKVTEKGKDVELRCDPISGHTALYWYRQSLGQGLEFLIYFQGNSAPDKSGLPSDRFSAERTGGSVSTLTIQRTQQEDSAVYLCASSLARVLSYEQYFGPGTRLTVT.

This clonotype was seen a few times. The chain combines TRBV14 with TRBJ2-7; 12 positions agree with TRBD2. This CDR3 spans 15 amino acids. With V trimmed by 3 bases and J by 1 base, 1 base remained unmatched. Germline-derived CDR1 and CDR2 are SGHDN and FVKESK. CDR3 sequence: CASSQTSGSSYEQYF. CDR3 coding DNA: TGTGCCAGCAGCCAGACTAGCGGGAGTTCCTACGAGCAGTACTTC.

The chain is built from TRBV5-1 and TRBJ1-2, with D possibly matching TRBD1 (6 bases). V shed 0 bases and J shed 4 bases, with 16 bases lying between them. Germline CDR1 SGHRS, CDR2 YFSETQ. The CDR3 runs to 16 residues. CDR3 in amino acids: CASSLEPAGGLYGYTF. CDR3 DNA sequence: TGCGCCAGCAGCTTGGAACCGGCGGGGGGGCTCTATGGCTACACCTTC. Together with reference TRBV5-1 and TRBJ1-2, the CDR3 gives the full variable domain: KAGVTQTPRYLIKTRGQQVTLSCSPISGHRSVSWYQQTPGQGLQFLFEYFSETQRNKGNFPGRFSGRQFSNSRSEMNVSTLELGDSALYLCASSLEPAGGLYGYTFGSGTRLTVV.

This clonotype was picked up a small number of times. The V and J genes are TRBV7-2 and TRBJ2-7, with TRBD1 matching over 7 bases. The CDR3 loop spans 15 amino acids. Germline V gene sequence: CDR1 SGHTA, CDR2 FQGNSA. J gave up 1 base and V 6 bases, and 9 bases lay outside the gene matches. The chain's CDR3 is CASRPGQDFSYEQYF. DNA for the CDR3: TGTGCCAGCAGACCCGGACAGGATTTTTCCTACGAGCAGTACTTC. The entire variable domain, with the rest obtained from reference TRBV7-2 and TRBJ2-7, is as follows: GAGVSQSPSNKVTEKGKDVELRCDPISGHTALYWYRQSLGQGLEFLIYFQGNSAPDKSGLPSDRFSAERTGGSVSTLTIQRTQQEDSAVYLCASRPGQDFSYEQYFGPGTRLTVT.